A single sample is the source of the 5 T cell receptor beta chains below, sequenced in a study of blood T cell repertoires in COVID-19. Clones were read by immunoSEQ multiplex PCR, and TCRdb kept only the in-frame ones, dropping some. The sample includes approximately 150,000 clones, 84% seen only once; the top ten take 3.4%. Sequenced sample: PBMCs or T cells enriched from blood (not recorded which). The source is a woman in her forties or fifties with acute COVID-19.

V usage is TRBV19 and J usage is TRBJ2-2; 10 bases are a match to TRBD2. The junction had 9 bases not matched to a gene; V was cut back by 6 bases and J by 5 bases. The CDR3 totals 16 residues. Germline CDR1 reads LNHDA; CDR2 reads SQIVND (reference sequence). CDR3 amino acids: CASSRWSGRVTGELFF. The CDR3, as DNA: TGTGCCAGTAGCCGGTGGAGCGGGAGGGTTACCGGGGAGCTGTTTTTT.

This clone was counted at least ten times. The V gene is TRBV3-1 (or the pseudogene TRBV3-2), the J gene TRBJ2-1; tentatively, D is TRBD2 (5 bases). The CDR3 is 13 amino acids. In germline, CDR1 is LGHDT, CDR2 YNNKEL (reference sequence). V shed 7 bases and J shed 4 bases, with 11 bases lying between them. The DNA of the CDR3 is TGTGCCAGCATGGGGAGTCAGTACAATGAGCAGTTCTTC. It encodes CASMGSQYNEQFF.

V is TRBV4-1 and J is TRBJ2-3; D is ambiguous. CDR1 MGHRA and CDR2 YSYEKL come from the germline V gene. The ends were cut back, 4 bases at V and 0 bases at J, with 20 bases in the middle. The CDR3 is made up of 18 amino acids. CDR3 in amino acids: CASSRSELAFSSTDTQYF. CDR3 in DNA: TGCGCCAGCAGCCGTTCTGAGCTCGCCTTCTCTAGCACAGATACGCAGTATTTT.

The gene calls are TRBV28 and TRBJ2-5, with D hard to call. The CDR3 length is 12 residues. With 7 bases removed from V and 5 bases from J, the gap between germline ends came to 11 bases. The germline gives CDR1 MDHEN, CDR2 SYDVKM. The CDR3 protein is CASTVPGETQYF. The CDR3 nucleotides read TGTGCCAGCACGGTGCCCGGGGAGACCCAGTACTTC. Full variable domain (missing parts from reference TRBV28 and TRBJ2-5): DVKVTQSSRYLVKRTGEKVFLECVQDMDHENMFWYRQDPGLGLRLIYFSYDVKMKEKGDIPEGYSVSREKKERFSLILESASTNQTSMYLCASTVPGETQYFGPGTRLLVL.

The chain employs TRBV7-3 and TRBJ2-3; 11 bases align to TRBD1. CDR3 length: 20 residues. J was trimmed by 2 bases and V by 3 bases; bases with no gene match: 16. Per germline, CDR1 SGHTA and CDR2 FQGTGA. Written as DNA, the CDR3 is TGTGCCAGCAGCTTCTTGGGGACAGGGGGAGGACTAGCCTACACAGATACGCAGTATTTT. Translating it yields CASSFLGTGGGLAYTDTQYF.